The 31 T cell receptor beta chains listed next were all sequenced from one sample in a study of blood T cell repertoires in COVID-19 (dated by TCRdb to 2018 to 2020). Libraries were built with the immunoSEQ multiplex PCR assay. TCRdb re-hosts the immuneACCESS table, in-frame sequences only. Its copies lack some clones; in the studies checked, an unresolved V gene accounts for under half of them, and the cause for the rest is not known. The table for this sample lists about 75,000 clones; 60% to 85% of them were counted only once. Around 5.8% of the sample is taken by the ten largest. Material: peripheral blood. All receptors derive from an elderly woman with active or convalescent COVID-19.

The rearrangement joins TRBV29-1 to TRBJ1-1, with 7 bases lining up with TRBD1. V shed 7 bases and J 2 bases; nucleotides not matched to a gene: 7. Germline V gene data show CDR1 as SQVTM and CDR2 as ANQGSEA. The CDR3 length is 13 residues. Here the CDR3 DNA reads TGCAGCGCTTCCCGGGACAGCAACACTGAAGCTTTCTTT. The encoded protein is CSASRDSNTEAFF.

The chain links TRBV4-3 to TRBJ2-5, with D possibly TRBD2 on 5 matching bases. This CDR3 has 15 amino acids. With 0 bases removed from V and 6 bases from J, the gap between germline ends came to 14 bases. Germline CDR1 LGHNA, CDR2 YSLEER. The DNA of the CDR3 is TGCGCCAGCAGCCAAGATACTAGGTCCGTCAAGACCCAGTACTTC. This codes for CASSQDTRSVKTQYF.

The chain carries TRBV20-1 and TRBJ1-2, with unresolved D. Germline assignment: CDR1 DFQATT and CDR2 SNEGSKA (reference sequence). V lost 3 bases and J lost 4, with 9 bases in between. This CDR3 is 12 amino acids long. The CDR3 DNA reads TGCAGTGCTAGTTCCCCGGTCTATGGCTACACCTTC. Protein sequence: CSASSPVYGYTF.

The chain recombines TRBV3-1 (or the pseudogene TRBV3-2) with TRBJ2-3, with a possible D match to TRBD2 (5 bases). Germline loops: CDR1 LGHDT, CDR2 YNNKEL (reference sequence). The CDR3 consists of 12 residues. The CDR3 here is CAAGGFTDTQYF. CDR3 bases: TGTGCTGCGGGCGGGTTTACAGATACGCAGTATTTT.

This chain connects TRBV5-5 to TRBJ2-7, with TRBD2 as a possible D gene (6 bases). V was clipped by 5 bases and J by 4 bases, with 16 bases between them. CDR1 and CDR2 (germline): SGHKS, YYEKEE (reference sequence). This CDR3 region has 14 residues. CDR3 sequence: CASSFAVGTYEQYF. CDR3 DNA: TGTGCCAGCAGTTTTGCAGTCGGGACTTACGAGCAGTACTTC.

The gene calls are TRBV2 and TRBJ2-4; D ambiguous. Germline CDR1 and CDR2: SNHLY and FYNNEI. This CDR3 is built from 16 residues. Trimming shortened V by 3 bases and J by 0 bases, and 12 bases separated the two germline ends. CDR3 nucleotide sequence: TGTGCCAGCAGTGAGAGCTTCGCTCTAGCCAAAAACATTCAGTACTTC. It specifies CASSESFALAKNIQYF.

The chain employs TRBV28 and TRBJ1-5, with D maybe TRBD1 (6 bases). CDR1 is MDHEN and CDR2 is SYDVKM in the germline V gene. The CDR3 length is 15 residues. V lost 6 bases and J lost 0, with 12 bases in between. CDR3 region: CASRGTPYSNQPQHF. CDR3 coding DNA: TGTGCCAGCAGGGGGACACCATATAGCAATCAGCCCCAGCATTTT. The variable domain in full, with the rest retrieved from reference TRBV28 and TRBJ1-5, is DVKVTQSSRYLVKRTGEKVFLECVQDMDHENMFWYRQDPGLGLRLIYFSYDVKMKEKGDIPEGYSVSREKKERFSLILESASTNQTSMYLCASRGTPYSNQPQHFGDGTRLSIL.

The V gene is TRBV27, the J gene TRBJ1-2, with TRBD1 as a possible D gene (5 bases). This CDR3 is built from 15 residues. V lost 6 bases, J lost 0 bases, and 14 bases lay in between. Germline V gives CDR1 MNHEY, CDR2 SMNVEV (reference sequence). The CDR3 coding sequence is TGTGCCAGCAGAAGTTGGGGGGTGACTAACTATGGCTACACCTTC. As protein: CASRSWGVTNYGYTF.

Comment on this clone: One end of the junction is discordant with germline, which a read error may explain. The rearrangement uses TRBV11-2 and TRBJ1-3; 7 bases agree with TRBD1. This CDR3 contains 13 residues. The germline gives CDR1 SGHAT, CDR2 FQNNGV. The CDR3 loop is CASTLTGANTIYF. CDR3 nucleotide sequence: TGTGCCAGCACCTTAACAGGGGCGAACACCATATATTTT.

The chain couples TRBV28 to TRBJ2-7; 9 nucleotides match TRBD1. V was pared by 5 bases and J by 5 bases, with 10 bases of the junction left unmatched. This CDR3 spans 15 amino acids. Germline V CDR1 and CDR2: MDHEN, SYDVKM. The CDR3 sequence: CASSTAGQGNHEQYF. CDR3 bases: TGTGCCAGCAGTACTGCGGGACAGGGTAATCACGAGCAGTACTTC.

This sequence joins TRBV5-6 and TRBJ2-7; 7 bases line up with TRBD2. Germline values: CDR1 SGHDT, CDR2 YYEEEE. CDR3 length: 14 residues. The junction had 11 bases not matched to a gene; V was cut back by 5 bases and J by 6 bases. This CDR3 reads CASRFGGISTEQYF. Here the CDR3 DNA reads TGTGCCAGCAGGTTCGGGGGGATTTCGACCGAGCAGTACTTC.

CDR3 sequence: CASSFRAGGSTGELFF. The CDR3 DNA reads as TGTGCCAGCAGCTTCCGAGCGGGGGGGAGCACCGGGGAGCTGTTTTTT. This chain uses TRBV11-2 with TRBJ2-2; 10 bases align to TRBD2. Germline loops: CDR1 SGHAT, CDR2 FQNNGV. The CDR3 has 16 amino acids. The J segment lost 4 bases and the V segment lost 3 bases, leaving 5 bases of the junction unmatched.

This sequence joins TRBV4-1 and TRBJ2-7, with 9 bases lining up with TRBD1. The junction had 6 bases not matched to a gene; V was cut back by 10 bases and J by 2 bases. The CDR3 loop spans 13 amino acids. Germline V CDR1 and CDR2: MGHRA, YSYEKL. The CDR3 is CANLGQGTYEQYF. CDR3 bases: TGCGCCAACCTGGGACAGGGAACCTACGAGCAGTACTTC.

V is TRBV7-9 and J is TRBJ2-5; D perhaps matches TRBD1 (6 bases). CDR3 length: 15 amino acids. From germline, CDR1 is SEHNR and CDR2 FQNEAQ (reference sequence). Trimming stripped 8 bases from V and 1 base from J, with 17 bases between. The CDR3 loop reads CASSRTESLQETQYF. CDR3 nucleotide sequence: TGTGCCAGCTCTCGGACAGAAAGCCTCCAAGAGACCCAGTACTTC.

This chain uses TRBV9 with TRBJ2-1, with D unclear. The V gene's germline CDR1 is SGDLS and CDR2 YYNGEE. V lost 1 base and J 2 bases, leaving 7 bases between the germline ends. This CDR3 comprises 14 residues. DNA of the CDR3: TGTGCCAGCAGCGTAACACCGACCTACAATGAGCAGTTCTTC. Residues: CASSVTPTYNEQFF. Together with reference TRBV9 and TRBJ2-1, the CDR3 gives the full variable domain: DSGVTQTPKHLITATGQRVTLRCSPRSGDLSVYWYQQSLDQGLQFLIQYYNGEERAKGNILERFSAQQFPDLHSELNLSSLELGDSALYFCASSVTPTYNEQFFGPGTRLTVL.

The chain carries TRBV28 and TRBJ2-1; D perhaps matches TRBD2 (6 bases). V was trimmed by 3 bases and J by 3 bases, leaving 18 bases between them. Germline lookup yields CDR1 MDHEN and CDR2 SYDVKM. The CDR3 length is 17 residues. The CDR3: CASSLGPGSFYYNEQFF. The CDR3 DNA is TGTGCCAGCAGTTTGGGACCCGGGAGCTTCTACTACAATGAGCAGTTCTTC.

This rearrangement joins TRBV2 to TRBJ1-2, with 10 bases identical to TRBD1. The CDR3 loop spans 15 amino acids. The germline CDR1 and CDR2 sequences are SNHLY and FYNNEI. The J segment lost 2 bases and the V segment lost 4 bases, leaving 4 bases of the junction unmatched. This chain's CDR3 is CASSVWDRGNYGYTF. CDR3 in DNA: TGTGCCAGCAGTGTCTGGGACAGGGGAAACTATGGCTACACCTTC.

This clone showed up just once. The rearrangement links TRBV7-9 to TRBJ2-5, with TRBD2 as a possible D gene (6 bases). The CDR3 covers 18 residues. Germline V lookup: CDR1 SEHNR, CDR2 FQNEAQ (reference sequence). The germline V and J ends were trimmed by 5 bases and 3 bases, with 25 bases remaining between them. The CDR3 protein is CASSPLRPGKGRKETQYF. In DNA form, the CDR3 reads TGTGCCAGCAGCCCCTTAAGGCCAGGGAAGGGGAGGAAAGAGACCCAGTACTTC.

The J gene is TRBJ2-7, the V gene TRBV29-1; D is possibly TRBD2 (6 bases). This CDR3 region has 12 residues. CDR1 is SQVTM, CDR2 ANQGSEA, per germline. With 7 bases removed from V and 2 bases from J, the gap between germline ends came to 12 bases. CDR3 sequence (DNA): TGCAGCGCCTCCGGGGGAGCCTACGAGCAGTACTTC. Residues: CSASGGAYEQYF.

J is TRBJ2-2 and V is TRBV7-9; D is possibly TRBD2 (6 bases). The germline gives CDR1 SEHNR, CDR2 FQNEAQ (reference sequence). CDR3 length: 12 residues. V shed 11 bases and J shed 8 bases, with 15 bases lying between them. CDR3: CALGTEVGELFF. The CDR3, as DNA: TGTGCCCTGGGGACTGAAGTGGGGGAGCTGTTTTTT.

V gene TRBV24-1 combines with J gene TRBJ2-7; 10 bases fit TRBD2. V shed 3 bases, J shed 1 base, and the junction held 2 bases outside the gene matches. In germline, CDR1 is KGHDR, CDR2 SFDVKD. The length of the CDR3 is 15 residues. The CDR3 DNA reads as TGTGCCACCAGTGATGCACTAGCGGGATCCTACGAGCAGTACTTC. It translates to CATSDALAGSYEQYF.

The gene calls are TRBV6-5 and TRBJ2-7; D perhaps matches TRBD2 (7 bases). With 8 bases removed from V and 5 bases from J, the gap between germline ends came to 22 bases. Germline CDR1 is MNHEY and CDR2 is SVGAGI. The CDR3 contains 15 residues. CDR3 DNA: TGTGCCAGCCGAGATTGGGGGGGCAAATCTGACGAGCAGTACTTC. It specifies CASRDWGGKSDEQYF.

The V call is TRBV9, the J call TRBJ2-6, with D possibly being TRBD1 (6 bases). Trimming shortened V by 4 bases and J by 0 bases, and 23 bases separated the two germline ends. Germline CDR1 is SGDLS and CDR2 is YYNGEE. The CDR3 loop spans 20 amino acids. CDR3 protein: CASSRRGRTATLSGANVLTF. The DNA of the CDR3 is TGTGCCAGCAGCCGACGCGGACGGACAGCAACCCTCTCTGGGGCCAACGTCCTGACTTTC.

The chain employs TRBV7-9 and TRBJ1-1; TRBD1 aligns across 8 bases. Losses at the gene ends were 8 bases for V and 4 bases for J; bases not matched to a gene: 6. The CDR3 is made up of 13 amino acids. The germline V gene has CDR1 SEHNR and CDR2 FQNEAQ (reference sequence). CDR3 in DNA: TGTGCCAGCGACAGGGGAGGAAGCACTGAAGCTTTCTTT. Encoded protein: CASDRGGSTEAFF.

Only one count was recorded for this clone. The rearrangement joins TRBV19 to TRBJ1-2, with TRBD1 matching over 7 bases. This CDR3 region has 12 residues. Germline V gives CDR1 LNHDA, CDR2 SQIVND (reference sequence). Trimming cost V 7 bases and J 7 bases; bases outside gene matches: 6. The CDR3 here is CASNTQGFGYTF. The DNA of the CDR3 is TGTGCCAGTAACACACAGGGGTTTGGCTACACCTTC.

This clone was counted once. The chain recombines TRBV10-3 with TRBJ2-7; 7 bases align to TRBD2. The CDR3 loop spans 13 amino acids. Losses at the gene ends were 0 bases for V and 8 bases for J; bases not matched to a gene: 4. CDR1 is ENHRY and CDR2 is SYGVKD in the germline V gene. The CDR3 reads CAISESAGGKQYF. The DNA for the CDR3 is TGTGCCATCAGTGAGTCGGCCGGGGGGAAGCAGTACTTC.

V gene TRBV16 combines with J gene TRBJ1-1; D perhaps matches TRBD1 (6 bases). The germline V and J ends were trimmed by 0 bases and 1 base, with 12 bases remaining between them. The CDR3 runs 16 residues. Germline values: CDR1 KGHSY, CDR2 FQNENV. The CDR3 coding sequence is TGTGCCAGCAGCCAATCGCACAGGGCGACGAACACTGAAGCTTTCTTT. This encodes CASSQSHRATNTEAFF.

The chain recombines TRBV9 with TRBJ2-3, with D maybe TRBD2 (5 bases). CDR3 length: 15 amino acids. V was clipped by 5 bases and J by 4 bases, with 17 bases between them. CDR1 is SGDLS and CDR2 is YYNGEE in the germline V gene. The CDR3: CASSLVPSGSDTQYF. CDR3 DNA sequence: TGTGCCAGCAGTCTCGTGCCTTCGGGGTCAGATACGCAGTATTTT. The full variable domain, completed using reference TRBV9 and TRBJ2-3, is DSGVTQTPKHLITATGQRVTLRCSPRSGDLSVYWYQQSLDQGLQFLIQYYNGEERAKGNILERFSAQQFPDLHSELNLSSLELGDSALYFCASSLVPSGSDTQYFGPGTRLTVL.

This sequence joins TRBV7-2 and TRBJ1-1, with D possibly being TRBD1 (6 bases). Germline CDR1 is SGHTA and CDR2 is FQGNSA. The CDR3 spans 16 residues. V was pared by 3 bases and J by 3 bases, with 17 bases between. CDR3 region: CASSFPTGLWDTEAFF. The CDR3 region has the DNA TGTGCCAGCAGCTTTCCCACAGGGCTGTGGGACACTGAAGCTTTCTTT.

This sequence joins TRBV24-1 and TRBJ2-1; 7 bases line up with TRBD2. The CDR3 length is 13 residues. V gave up 2 bases and J gave up 10 bases; unmatched junction bases: 4. Germline V lookup: CDR1 KGHDR, CDR2 SFDVKD. For the CDR3, the DNA is TGTGCCACCAGTGATTGGGAGGGGTCAGAGCAGTTCTTC. As protein: CATSDWEGSEQFF.

This rearrangement joins TRBV2 to TRBJ1-1; TRBD1 agrees at 10 bases. Germline lookup yields CDR1 SNHLY and CDR2 FYNNEI. The CDR3 covers 15 residues. With V trimmed by 4 bases and J by 5 bases, 7 bases remained unmatched. The CDR3 DNA reads TGTGCCAGCAGTGGGGACAGGGGATCGAGGACTGAAGCTTTCTTT. Amino acid sequence: CASSGDRGSRTEAFF. Filled out from reference TRBV2 and TRBJ1-1, the complete variable domain reads EPEVTQTPSHQVTQMGQEVILRCVPISNHLYFYWYRQILGQKVEFLVSFYNNEISEKSEIFDDQFSVERPDGSNFTLKIRSTKLEDSAMYFCASSGDRGSRTEAFFGQGTRLTVV.